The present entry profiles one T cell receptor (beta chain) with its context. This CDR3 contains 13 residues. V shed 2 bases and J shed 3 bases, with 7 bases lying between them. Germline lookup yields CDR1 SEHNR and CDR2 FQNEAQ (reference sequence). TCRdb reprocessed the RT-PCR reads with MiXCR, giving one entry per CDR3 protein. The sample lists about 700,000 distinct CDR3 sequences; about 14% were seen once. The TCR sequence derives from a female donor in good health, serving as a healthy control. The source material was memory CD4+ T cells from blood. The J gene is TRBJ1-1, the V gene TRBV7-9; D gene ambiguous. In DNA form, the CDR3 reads TGTGCCAGCAGCTTACTGAAGGACACTGAAGCTTTCTTT. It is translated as CASSLLKDTEAFF.